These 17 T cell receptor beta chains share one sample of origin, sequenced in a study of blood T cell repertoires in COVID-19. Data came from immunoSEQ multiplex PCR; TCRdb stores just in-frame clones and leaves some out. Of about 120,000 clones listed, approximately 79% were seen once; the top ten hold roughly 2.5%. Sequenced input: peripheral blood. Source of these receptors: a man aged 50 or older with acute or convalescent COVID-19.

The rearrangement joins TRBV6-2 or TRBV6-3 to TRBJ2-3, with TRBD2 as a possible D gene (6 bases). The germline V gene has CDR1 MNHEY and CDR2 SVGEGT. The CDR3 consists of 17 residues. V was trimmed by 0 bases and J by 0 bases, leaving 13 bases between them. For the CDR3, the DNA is TGTGCCAGCAGTTACTCTCCAGGGACTTCTAGCACAGATACGCAGTATTTT. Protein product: CASSYSPGTSSTDTQYF.

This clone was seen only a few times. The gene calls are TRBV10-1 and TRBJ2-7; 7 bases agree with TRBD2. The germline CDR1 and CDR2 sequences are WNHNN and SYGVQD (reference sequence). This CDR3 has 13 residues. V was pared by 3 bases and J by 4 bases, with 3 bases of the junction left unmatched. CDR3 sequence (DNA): TGCGCCAGCAGTGATGGGACTACTTACGAGCAGTACTTC. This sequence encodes CASSDGTTYEQYF.

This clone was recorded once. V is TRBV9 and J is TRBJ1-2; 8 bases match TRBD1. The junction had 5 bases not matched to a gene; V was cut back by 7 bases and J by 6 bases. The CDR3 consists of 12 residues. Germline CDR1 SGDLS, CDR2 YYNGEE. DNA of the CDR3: TGTGCCAGCGGGGGACAGGAGAATGGCTACACCTTC. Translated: CASGGQENGYTF. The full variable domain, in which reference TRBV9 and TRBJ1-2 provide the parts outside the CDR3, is DSGVTQTPKHLITATGQRVTLRCSPRSGDLSVYWYQQSLDQGLQFLIQYYNGEERAKGNILERFSAQQFPDLHSELNLSSLELGDSALYFCASGGQENGYTFGSGTRLTVV.

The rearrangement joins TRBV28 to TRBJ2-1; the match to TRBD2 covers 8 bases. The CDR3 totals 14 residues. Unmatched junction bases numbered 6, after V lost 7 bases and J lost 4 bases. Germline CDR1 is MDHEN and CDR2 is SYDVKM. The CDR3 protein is CASISGGPYNEQFF. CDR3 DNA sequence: TGTGCCAGCATCTCGGGAGGGCCGTACAATGAGCAGTTCTTC.

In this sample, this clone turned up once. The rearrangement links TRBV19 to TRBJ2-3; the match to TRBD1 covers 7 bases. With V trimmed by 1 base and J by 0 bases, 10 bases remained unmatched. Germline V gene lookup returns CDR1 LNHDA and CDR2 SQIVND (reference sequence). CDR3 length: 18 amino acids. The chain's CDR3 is CASSIGRGRGYSTDTQYF. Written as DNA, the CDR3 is TGTGCCAGTAGTATAGGCCGGGGCAGGGGGTATAGCACAGATACGCAGTATTTT.

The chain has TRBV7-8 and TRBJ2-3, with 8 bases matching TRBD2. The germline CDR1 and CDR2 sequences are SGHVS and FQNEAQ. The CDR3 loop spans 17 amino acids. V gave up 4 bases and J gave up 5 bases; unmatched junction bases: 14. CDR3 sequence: CASSYNYPGGPRDTQYF. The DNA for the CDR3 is TGTGCCAGCAGCTACAACTACCCGGGGGGGCCGCGAGATACGCAGTATTTT. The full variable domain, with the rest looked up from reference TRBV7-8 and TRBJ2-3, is GAGVSQSPRYKVAKRGQDVALRCDPISGHVSLFWYQQALGQGPEFLTYFQNEAQLDKSGLPSDRFFAERPEGSVSTLKIQRTQQEDSAVYLCASSYNYPGGPRDTQYFGPGTRLTVL.

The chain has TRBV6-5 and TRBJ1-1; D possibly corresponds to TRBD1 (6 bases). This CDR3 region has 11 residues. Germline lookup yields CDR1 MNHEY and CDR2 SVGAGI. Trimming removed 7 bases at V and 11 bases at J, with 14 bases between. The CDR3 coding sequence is TGTGCCAGCACCTCGGACAGACGGGCTTTCTTT. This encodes CASTSDRRAFF.

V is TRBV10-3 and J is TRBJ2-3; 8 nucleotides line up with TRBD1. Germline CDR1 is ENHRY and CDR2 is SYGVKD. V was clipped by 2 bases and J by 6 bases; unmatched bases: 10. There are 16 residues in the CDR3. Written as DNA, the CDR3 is TGTGCCATCAGTGAGCCGGGACAGGCCCGGGGGGATACGCAGTATTTT. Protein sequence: CAISEPGQARGDTQYF.

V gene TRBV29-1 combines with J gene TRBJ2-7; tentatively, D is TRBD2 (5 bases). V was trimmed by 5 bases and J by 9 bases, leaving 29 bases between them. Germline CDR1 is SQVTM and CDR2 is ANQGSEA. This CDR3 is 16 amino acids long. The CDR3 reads CSVQSFTGRSGKGQYF. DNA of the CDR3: TGCAGCGTTCAATCCTTTACGGGAAGGAGCGGTAAGGGGCAGTACTTC.

The CDR3 loop reads CASSFAGGQVTYEQYF. The CDR3 region has the DNA TGCGCCAGCAGCTTCGCTGGCGGACAGGTAACCTACGAGCAGTACTTC. The genes are TRBV5-1 and TRBJ2-7; 7 bases align to TRBD1. V was clipped by 2 bases and J by 2 bases; unmatched bases: 10. The CDR3 covers 16 residues. The germline V gene encodes CDR1 SGHRS and CDR2 YFSETQ.

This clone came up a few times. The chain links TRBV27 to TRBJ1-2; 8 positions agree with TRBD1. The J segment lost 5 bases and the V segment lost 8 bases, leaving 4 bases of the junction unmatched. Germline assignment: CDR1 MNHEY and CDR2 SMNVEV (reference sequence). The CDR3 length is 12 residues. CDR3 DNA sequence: TGTGCCAGCCCGACAGGGGTATATGGCTACACCTTC. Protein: CASPTGVYGYTF.

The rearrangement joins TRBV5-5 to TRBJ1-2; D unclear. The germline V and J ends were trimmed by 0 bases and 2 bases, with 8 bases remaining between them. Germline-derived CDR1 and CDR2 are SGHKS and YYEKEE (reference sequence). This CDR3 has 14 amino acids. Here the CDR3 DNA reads TGTGCCAGCAGCTTGGCCCAGGCAAACTATGGCTACACCTTC. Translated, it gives CASSLAQANYGYTF.

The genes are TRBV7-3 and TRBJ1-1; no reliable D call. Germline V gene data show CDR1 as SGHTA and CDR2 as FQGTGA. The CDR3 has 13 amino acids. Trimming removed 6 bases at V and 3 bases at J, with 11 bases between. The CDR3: CASSMSRDTEAFF. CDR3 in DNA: TGTGCCAGCAGTATGTCGCGCGACACTGAAGCTTTCTTT.

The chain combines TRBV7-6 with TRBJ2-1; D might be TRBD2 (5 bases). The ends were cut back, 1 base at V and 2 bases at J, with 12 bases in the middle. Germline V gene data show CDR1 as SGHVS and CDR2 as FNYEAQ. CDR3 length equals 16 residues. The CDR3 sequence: CASSLGVGDTYNEQFF. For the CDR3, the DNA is TGTGCCAGCAGCTTAGGAGTGGGAGACACCTACAATGAGCAGTTCTTC.

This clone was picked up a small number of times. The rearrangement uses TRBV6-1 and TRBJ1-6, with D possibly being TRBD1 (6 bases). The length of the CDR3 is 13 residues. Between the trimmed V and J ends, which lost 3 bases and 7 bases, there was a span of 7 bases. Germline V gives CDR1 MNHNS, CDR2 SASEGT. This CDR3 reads CASSEQGNSPLHF. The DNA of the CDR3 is TGTGCCAGCAGTGAGCAGGGGAATTCACCCCTCCACTTT.

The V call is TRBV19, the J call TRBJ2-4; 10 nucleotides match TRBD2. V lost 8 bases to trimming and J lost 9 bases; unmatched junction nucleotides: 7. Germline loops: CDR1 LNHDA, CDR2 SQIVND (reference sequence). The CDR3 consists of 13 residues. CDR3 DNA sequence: TGTGCCAGTTCCGGGACTAGCGAGGGCATTCAGTACTTC. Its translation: CASSGTSEGIQYF.

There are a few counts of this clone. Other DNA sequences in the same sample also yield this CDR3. The CDR3 DNA reads as TGTGCCAGTAGTATCAGGGGGACAGATACGCAGTATTTT. It is translated as CASSIRGTDTQYF. This chain connects TRBV19 to TRBJ2-3; 7 bases map to TRBD1. The V and J ends lost 3 bases and 3 bases, in that order; junction bases with no gene match: 0. The CDR3 spans 13 residues. CDR1 and CDR2 (germline): LNHDA, SQIVND (reference sequence).